Below, 24 T cell receptor beta chains from the same sample are listed, as sequenced in a study of cytomegalovirus exposure and HLA in healthy donors (dated by TCRdb to the late 2010s). The method behind the library was the immunoSEQ multiplex PCR assay. For the multiplex PCR, a mixture combining 60 forward primers for TCR Vbeta segments and 13 reverse primers for TCR Jbeta segments was used. TCRdb retrieved this table from immuneACCESS and kept in-frame rearrangements only. Not all clones are present; in checked studies, unresolved V genes account for under half, and no reason is known for the remainder. Across this sample there are around 64,000 clones, with 80% to 90% seen only once. Jointly, the top ten make up roughly 2% of the sample. The sequencing input was PBMCs. These receptor sequences come from a woman in her 30s in good health and CMV-seronegative.

The CDR3 protein is CASILQARGNQPQHF. Written as DNA, the CDR3 is TGTGCCAGCATATTACAGGCCCGGGGCAATCAGCCCCAGCATTTT. The rearrangement links TRBV28 to TRBJ1-5; D perhaps matches TRBD1 (5 bases). V was pared by 7 bases and J by 2 bases, with 15 bases between. There are 15 residues in the CDR3. Germline V lookup: CDR1 MDHEN, CDR2 SYDVKM. The whole variable domain, remainder taken from reference TRBV28 and TRBJ1-5, is DVKVTQSSRYLVKRTGEKVFLECVQDMDHENMFWYRQDPGLGLRLIYFSYDVKMKEKGDIPEGYSVSREKKERFSLILESASTNQTSMYLCASILQARGNQPQHFGDGTRLSIL.

The rearrangement joins TRBV29-1 to TRBJ1-2; 8 bases agree with TRBD1. The V gene's germline CDR1 is SQVTM and CDR2 ANQGSEA. The CDR3 is 13 residues long. V lost 3 bases to trimming and J lost 4 bases; unmatched junction nucleotides: 4. DNA of the CDR3: TGCAGCGTTGACGGACAGGGCTTCTATGGCTACACCTTC. It specifies CSVDGQGFYGYTF.

The V call is TRBV7-2, the J call TRBJ1-1, with D possibly TRBD1 on 5 matching bases. This CDR3 is built from 14 residues. Germline V gene lookup returns CDR1 SGHTA and CDR2 FQGNSA. Trimming stripped 5 bases from V and 0 bases from J, with 10 bases between. The CDR3 bases are TGTGCCAGCAGCGGGGCGTGGATGAACACTGAAGCTTTCTTT. Protein product: CASSGAWMNTEAFF. Full variable domain (rest looked up from reference TRBV7-2 and TRBJ1-1): GAGVSQSPSNKVTEKGKDVELRCDPISGHTALYWYRQSLGQGLEFLIYFQGNSAPDKSGLPSDRFSAERTGGSVSTLTIQRTQQEDSAVYLCASSGAWMNTEAFFGQGTRLTVV.

The CDR3 region has the DNA TGCGCCAGCAGCCCTAGCGGGACCACAGATACGCAGTATTTT. Translated, it gives CASSPSGTTDTQYF. V and J are TRBV5-1 and TRBJ2-3, with TRBD2 matching 9 bases. V was clipped by 4 bases and J by 2 bases; unmatched bases: 2. The germline V gene encodes CDR1 SGHRS and CDR2 YFSETQ. This CDR3 is built from 14 residues.

The chain uses TRBV15 and TRBJ1-5; D is unresolved. CDR3 length: 15 residues. CDR1 and CDR2 (germline): LNHNV, YYDKDF (reference sequence). Between the trimmed V and J ends, which lost 0 bases and 4 bases, there was a span of 10 bases. The CDR3 protein is CATSRDVRQNQPQHF. The CDR3 DNA reads as TGTGCCACCAGCAGAGATGTGAGGCAGAATCAGCCCCAGCATTTT. Based on the CDR3 plus reference TRBV15 and TRBJ1-5, the full variable domain is DAMVIQNPRYQVTQFGKPVTLSCSQTLNHNVMYWYQQKSSQAPKLLFHYYDKDFNNEADTPDNFQSRRPNTSFCFLDIRSPGLGDTAMYLCATSRDVRQNQPQHFGDGTRLSIL.

The chain combines TRBV19 with TRBJ2-2; D is possibly TRBD2 (5 bases). This CDR3 has 14 residues. Germline V lookup: CDR1 LNHDA, CDR2 SQIVND (reference sequence). The V and J ends lost 5 bases and 4 bases respectively, with 11 bases between them. The CDR3 sequence is CASSPSGFTGELFF. The CDR3 DNA is TGTGCCAGTAGTCCCTCGGGGTTCACCGGGGAGCTGTTTTTT.

The chain joins TRBV5-1 to TRBJ2-7, with D tentatively TRBD2 (5 bases). Looked up from germline, CDR1 is SGHRS and CDR2 is YFSETQ. The CDR3 loop spans 13 amino acids. Trimming pared 2 bases from V and 6 bases from J, leaving 12 bases between. CDR3 in amino acids: CASSFRGIAEQYF. CDR3 DNA: TGCGCCAGCAGCTTTAGAGGGATCGCCGAGCAGTACTTC.

This chain links TRBV5-1 with TRBJ2-7; D is perhaps TRBD2 (5 bases). CDR1 and CDR2 from the germline V gene are SGHRS and YFSETQ. Trimming pared 0 bases from V and 3 bases from J, leaving 7 bases between. There are 13 residues in the CDR3. The DNA for the CDR3 is TGCGCCAGCAGCTTGGAACTAGACTACGAGCAGTACTTC. Amino acid sequence: CASSLELDYEQYF.

The chain combines TRBV19 with TRBJ1-5; TRBD1 matches 9 bases. The CDR3 length is 17 residues. Per germline, CDR1 LNHDA and CDR2 SQIVND (reference sequence). Trimming cost V 5 bases and J 0 bases; bases outside gene matches: 8. The CDR3 sequence: CASSPDRGIASNQPQHF. CDR3 bases: TGTGCCAGTAGTCCGGACAGGGGAATCGCTAGCAATCAGCCCCAGCATTTT.

The chain is built from TRBV28 and TRBJ2-7; D may be TRBD2 (6 bases). There are 15 residues in the CDR3. The germline V gene has CDR1 MDHEN and CDR2 SYDVKM. The ends were cut back, 4 bases at V and 2 bases at J, with 15 bases in the middle. The CDR3 here is CASSSPGTGTYEQYF. In nucleotides, the CDR3 is TGTGCCAGCAGTTCCCCCGGGACTGGAACCTACGAGCAGTACTTC.

Only one count was recorded for this clone. The V and J genes are TRBV28 and TRBJ2-7; D is possibly TRBD1 (5 bases). V was clipped by 2 bases and J by 6 bases, with 11 bases between them. The CDR3 consists of 13 residues. Germline V gene lookup returns CDR1 MDHEN and CDR2 SYDVKM. The CDR3 DNA sequence: TGTGCCAGCAGTTTAGGTCAGGGTACCGAGCAGTACTTC. Translation: CASSLGQGTEQYF.

This chain connects TRBV5-1 to TRBJ2-1; 8 bases match TRBD1. The CDR3 totals 14 residues. Germline CDR1 SGHRS, CDR2 YFSETQ. The J segment lost 8 bases and the V segment lost 3 bases, leaving 7 bases of the junction unmatched. This CDR3 is CASSSGQAFDEQFF. The CDR3 DNA sequence: TGCGCCAGCAGCTCGGGACAGGCATTCGATGAGCAGTTCTTC.

The chain couples TRBV19 to TRBJ2-1, with 7 bases matching TRBD2. CDR1 is LNHDA and CDR2 is SQIVND in the germline V gene (reference sequence). The CDR3 spans 16 residues. Trimming removed 4 bases from V and 9 bases from J; junction bases left unmatched: 15. CDR3 amino acids: CASSTLGSGNLGEQFF. CDR3 bases: TGTGCCAGTAGTACCCTCGGAAGCGGGAATCTCGGTGAGCAGTTCTTC.

The chain recombines TRBV18 with TRBJ2-1; D is perhaps TRBD2 (6 bases). The V gene lost 3 bases and the J gene lost 6 bases, with 18 bases spanning the gap. Per the germline V gene, CDR1 is KGHSH and CDR2 is LQKENI. CDR3 length equals 16 residues. CDR3 nucleotides: TGTGCCAGCTCACCCCCAGGACTAAGCGGGTTCAATGAGCAGTTCTTC. It is translated as CASSPPGLSGFNEQFF.

The chain is built from TRBV7-9 and TRBJ2-7, with 9 bases that match TRBD2. Germline V gene data show CDR1 as SEHNR and CDR2 as FQNEAQ (reference sequence). The CDR3 totals 15 residues. The junction had 2 bases not matched to a gene; V was cut back by 0 bases and J by 2 bases. The CDR3 loop is CASSLAAGGTYEQYF. The CDR3 coding sequence is TGTGCCAGCAGCTTAGCAGCGGGAGGAACCTACGAGCAGTACTTC.

The chain has TRBV7-2 and TRBJ1-4; D remains ambiguous. The CDR3 totals 14 residues. Per the germline V gene, CDR1 is SGHTA and CDR2 is FQGNSA. Trimming shortened V by 5 bases and J by 5 bases, and 12 bases separated the two germline ends. The CDR3 sequence: CASSPNYLNEKLFF. DNA for the CDR3: TGTGCCAGCAGCCCTAACTACCTCAATGAAAAACTGTTTTTT.

This clone was picked up a small number of times. The V gene is TRBV4-3, the J gene TRBJ2-6, with D possibly TRBD1 on 6 matching bases. CDR3 length equals 16 residues. Trimming took off 4 bases at V and 4 bases at J, with 14 bases between the two ends. Germline CDR1 is LGHNA and CDR2 is YSLEER. The DNA of the CDR3 is TGCGCCAGCAGCCGAATGACAGGTTCAGGGGCCAACGTCCTGACTTTC. Protein: CASSRMTGSGANVLTF.

This chain connects TRBV28 to TRBJ1-5; D is unresolved. V was clipped by 1 base and J by 1 base, with 8 bases between them. The CDR3 totals 15 residues. Per germline, CDR1 MDHEN and CDR2 SYDVKM. The CDR3 here is CASSLSLISNQPQHF. The CDR3 nucleotides read TGTGCCAGCAGTTTATCCCTTATCAGCAATCAGCCCCAGCATTTT.

The J gene is TRBJ1-1, the V gene TRBV18, with D possibly matching TRBD1 (6 bases). This CDR3 has 16 amino acids. Looked up from germline, CDR1 is KGHSH and CDR2 is LQKENI. The V and J ends lost 8 bases and 1 base respectively, with 20 bases between them. The CDR3 spells CASPLTGTRPNTEAFF. The DNA of the CDR3 is TGTGCCAGCCCGCTTACCGGGACAAGGCCGAACACTGAAGCTTTCTTT.

V usage is TRBV19 and J usage is TRBJ2-5; a possible D gene is TRBD1 (5 bases). The last part of the DNA fits TRBJ2-7 better; the J call may be wrong. Germline loops: CDR1 LNHDA, CDR2 SQIVND (reference sequence). CDR3 length: 14 residues. The CDR3 region has the DNA TGTGCCAGTAGTAGGGCAGGGCTTACCTACGAGCAGTACTTC. Its protein is CASSRAGLTYEQYF.

This chain connects TRBV28 to TRBJ2-3; TRBD1 aligns across 9 bases. The CDR3 is 13 amino acids. Germline CDR1 reads MDHEN; CDR2 reads SYDVKM. With 11 bases clipped from V and 7 bases from J, the junction kept 10 bases outside the gene matches. CDR3 DNA: TGTGCCTCAGACAGGGGGGAGGAAAATACGCAGTATTTT. It specifies CASDRGEENTQYF.

The chain carries TRBV9 and TRBJ2-7; TRBD2 agrees at 7 bases. J lost 2 bases, V lost 1 base, and 3 bases had no gene match. CDR3 length equals 14 residues. In germline, CDR1 is SGDLS, CDR2 YYNGEE. The CDR3: CASSVMAGAYEQYF. The CDR3 nucleotides read TGTGCCAGCAGCGTAATGGCGGGGGCCTACGAGCAGTACTTC.

The chain joins TRBV5-1 to TRBJ2-7, with unresolved D. V lost 0 bases and J lost 1, with 5 bases in between. Germline lookup yields CDR1 SGHRS and CDR2 YFSETQ. The CDR3 totals 13 residues. The CDR3 loop is CASSLDGSYEQYF. The CDR3 DNA reads as TGCGCCAGCAGCTTGGACGGTTCCTACGAGCAGTACTTC.

The chain couples TRBV4-3 to TRBJ2-7; D may be TRBD2 (5 bases). CDR1 and CDR2 (germline): LGHNA, YSLEER. The CDR3 is made up of 17 amino acids. V dropped 0 bases and J dropped 5 bases, with 20 bases sitting between them. CDR3 region: CASSQDGSPERIHEQYF. CDR3 bases: TGCGCCAGCAGCCAAGATGGGAGCCCGGAACGGATCCACGAGCAGTACTTC.